Shown below are 9 T cell receptor beta chains from a single sample sequenced in a study of regulatory T cells in long-lasting Graves disease. Time point here: newly diagnosed GD, antithyroid drugs for less than 3 months. PBMC-derived RNA was used for the TCR library. Arm-PCR of CDR3 regions and iRepertoire HTBI primers were the basis on which TCR beta libraries were built. TCRdb passed the multiplex PCR reads through MiXCR, listing each CDR3 protein once. The sample includes hundreds of thousands of distinct CDR3 sequences, roughly 15% of them seen just once. The material sequenced was peripheral blood mononuclear cells (PBMCs), taken at new diagnosis, from a patient treated with antithyroid drugs. The source of these receptors is a female donor with Graves disease.

To note about this clonotype: This may be a read error, as it is one base from a much larger clone. The CDR3 coding sequence is TGTGCCAGCAGGAGAACTTCCCCGACCCCTGGACAGATTGGGGTAACAGATACGCAGTATTTT. Translated: CASRRTSPTPGQIGVTDTQYF. The chain joins TRBV2 to TRBJ2-3, with a tentative D call TRBD1 (6 bases). V lost 6 bases to trimming and J lost 3 bases, with 34 bases between them. CDR1 is SNHLY and CDR2 is FYNNEI in the germline V gene. The CDR3 is 21 amino acids.

This clonotype came up many times. This rearrangement joins TRBV24-1 to TRBJ2-7; D is undetermined. CDR3 size: 11 residues. Trimming cost V 1 base and J 5 bases, with 2 bases left between them. Germline values: CDR1 KGHDR, CDR2 SFDVKD. CDR3 protein: CATSDFHEQYF. In DNA, the CDR3 is TGTGCCACCAGTGATTTCCACGAGCAGTACTTC.

The CDR3 spells CASSELLQGGGSYNEQFF. CDR3 DNA: TGTGCCAGCAGTGAATTACTCCAGGGGGGGGGCTCCTACAATGAGCAGTTCTTC. The V and J genes are TRBV7-2 and TRBJ2-1; TRBD1 or TRBD2 may be the D gene (7 bases each). The CDR3 extends over 18 amino acids. V dropped 6 bases and J dropped 0 bases, with 21 bases sitting between them. CDR1 is SGHTA, CDR2 FQGNSA, per germline.

This clonotype was detected many times. V and J are TRBV2 and TRBJ2-1; maybe TRBD1 (6 bases). Germline V gene sequence: CDR1 SNHLY, CDR2 FYNNEI. V shed 1 base and J shed 14 bases, with 15 bases lying between them. This CDR3 is 13 amino acids long. DNA of the CDR3: TGTGCCAGCAGTGAAGGCCGTGGACAGTGGAAGTTCTTC. Translated, it gives CASSEGRGQWKFF. Drawing the rest from reference TRBV2 and TRBJ2-1, the complete variable domain is EPEVTQTPSHQVTQMGQEVILRCVPISNHLYFYWYRQILGQKVEFLVSFYNNEISEKSEIFDDQFSVERPDGSNFTLKIRSTKLEDSAMYFCASSEGRGQWKFFGPGTRLTVL.

The chain links TRBV20-1 to TRBJ2-1, with 9 bases aligning to TRBD2. This CDR3 has 16 amino acids. V lost 2 bases to trimming and J lost 7 bases; unmatched junction nucleotides: 12. Germline V gene data show CDR1 as DFQATT and CDR2 as SNEGSKA (reference sequence). CDR3 DNA: TGCAGTGCTAGATTAGCGGGAGTTAAAATTGCTAATGAGCAGTTCTTC. Translating it yields CSARLAGVKIANEQFF.

This sequence joins TRBV7-2 and TRBJ2-1; 12 bases map to TRBD1. The germline V gene has CDR1 SGHTA and CDR2 FQGNSA. This CDR3 contains 22 residues. V was clipped by 0 bases and J by 0 bases; unmatched bases: 15. The CDR3, as DNA: TGTGCCAGCAGCTTAGCGGGACAGGGGGCGCGAACTAGCGGACCCTCCTACAATGAGCAGTTCTTC. Encoded protein: CASSLAGQGARTSGPSYNEQFF. The full variable domain, rest sourced from reference TRBV7-2 and TRBJ2-1, is GAGVSQSPSNKVTEKGKDVELRCDPISGHTALYWYRQSLGQGLEFLIYFQGNSAPDKSGLPSDRFSAERTGGSVSTLTIQRTQQEDSAVYLCASSLAGQGARTSGPSYNEQFFGPGTRLTVL.

This clonotype was counted many times. The chain couples TRBV7-3 to TRBJ1-1, with 7 bases identical to TRBD1. The CDR3 spans 15 residues. The J segment lost 1 base and the V segment lost 5 bases, leaving 7 bases of the junction unmatched. Germline CDR1 is SGHTA and CDR2 is FQGTGA. The CDR3 sequence is CASSRWGTANTEAFF. The DNA of the CDR3 is TGTGCCAGCAGCCGCTGGGGGACAGCGAACACTGAAGCTTTCTTT. The complete variable domain, with remaining parts taken from reference TRBV7-3 and TRBJ1-1, reads GAGVSQTPSNKVTEKGKYVELRCDPISGHTALYWYRQSLGQGPEFLIYFQGTGAADDSGLPNDRFFAVRPEGSVSTLKIQRTERGDSAVYLCASSRWGTANTEAFFGQGTRLTVV.

This clonotype occurred many times. This chain joins TRBV5-5 and TRBJ1-2, with 9 bases matching TRBD1. The CDR3 runs to 17 residues. V was pared by 5 bases and J by 8 bases, with 19 bases of the junction left unmatched. Germline V gene data show CDR1 as SGHKS and CDR2 as YYEKEE (reference sequence). CDR3 sequence: CASSRAGTGNRLSGYTF. The CDR3 bases are TGTGCCAGCAGTCGTGCCGGGACAGGGAATAGATTGTCCGGCTACACCTTC.

This clonotype was picked up many times. Written as DNA, the CDR3 is TGTGCCAGCAGTGTGGTCGAAGATCAGCCCCAGCATTTT. This codes for CASSVVEDQPQHF. The rearrangement uses TRBV2 and TRBJ1-5; D uncertain. Germline assignment: CDR1 SNHLY and CDR2 FYNNEI. This CDR3 is 13 amino acids long. Trimming left V 4 bases short and J 5 bases short, with 9 bases between. Filled out from reference TRBV2 and TRBJ1-5, the complete variable domain reads EPEVTQTPSHQVTQMGQEVILRCVPISNHLYFYWYRQILGQKVEFLVSFYNNEISEKSEIFDDQFSVERPDGSNFTLKIRSTKLEDSAMYFCASSVVEDQPQHFGDGTRLSIL.